The 15 T cell receptor beta chains presented below share a single source sample, sequenced in a study of metastatic and nonmetastatic thyroid tumors. Not a single patient had been given any form of treatment at any point before undergoing thyroid surgery. MiXCR re-clonotyped the PCR reads for TCRdb. The sample shows tens of thousands of clones, approximately 24% of them seen only once. The source material was blood. These receptors were collected from a male donor with papillary thyroid cancer or a benign thyroid nodule (not recorded which). Some clones in this sample may be carry-over from other donors' samples.

In its sample, this clone is medium-sized. This rearrangement joins TRBV18 to TRBJ2-7; D perhaps matches TRBD2 (5 bases). V lost 4 bases and J lost 6, with 10 bases in between. Germline assignment: CDR1 KGHSH and CDR2 LQKENI. The CDR3 loop spans 12 amino acids. The CDR3 protein is CASSQLGAEQYF. Here the CDR3 DNA reads TGTGCCAGCTCACAACTAGGAGCCGAGCAGTACTTC.

This clone was picked up many times. V is TRBV28 and J is TRBJ1-2, with unresolved D. V was cut by 3 bases and J by 7 bases, with 18 bases left in between. Germline V gene sequence: CDR1 MDHEN, CDR2 SYDVKM. The length of the CDR3 is 15 residues. This chain's CDR3 is CASSFPTGRAGGYTF. As DNA, the CDR3 is TGTGCCAGCAGTTTTCCTACGGGTAGGGCAGGTGGCTACACCTTC.

The chain joins TRBV7-2 to TRBJ2-1, with 7 nucleotides matching TRBD2. Trimming took 6 bases from V and 4 from J; bases not matched to a gene: 3. The CDR3 sequence is 13 residues long. Germline lookup yields CDR1 SGHTA and CDR2 FQGNSA. CDR3 sequence reads: CASSFGGYNEQFF. The CDR3 DNA sequence: TGTGCCAGCAGTTTCGGGGGGTACAATGAGCAGTTCTTC.

The chain is built from TRBV5-1 and TRBJ2-7; TRBD1 matches 8 bases. The CDR3 consists of 14 residues. The germline V gene has CDR1 SGHRS and CDR2 YFSETQ. The V segment lost 0 bases and the J segment 5 bases; nucleotides outside the gene matches: 4. CDR3 nucleotide sequence: TGCGCCAGCAGCTTGGCCGGACAGGGACACGAGCAGTACTTC. This translates into CASSLAGQGHEQYF.

This clone was found many times. The V gene is TRBV6-5, the J gene TRBJ2-1; perhaps TRBD2 as D (6 bases). CDR1 is MNHEY, CDR2 SVGAGI, per germline. V dropped 2 bases and J dropped 4 bases, with 12 bases sitting between them. The CDR3 is 15 amino acids. The CDR3 region has the DNA TGTGCCAGCAGTTACACCCGGGACTTATACAATGAGCAGTTCTTC. Amino acid sequence: CASSYTRDLYNEQFF.

The genes are TRBV7-9 and TRBJ1-1; 8 bases are a match to TRBD1. Germline trimming cut 1 base from V and 6 bases from J; bases unmatched to any gene: 7. Per germline, CDR1 SEHNR and CDR2 FQNEAQ (reference sequence). The length of the CDR3 is 15 residues. CDR3 sequence (DNA): TGTGCCAGCAGCTTAGGCTACAGGGGGAGACCTGAAGCTTTCTTT. Translated: CASSLGYRGRPEAFF.

With regard to this clone: The identical CDR3 is also encoded by other nucleotide sequences in the sample. The chain has TRBV6-1 and TRBJ2-7; either TRBD1 or TRBD2 may fit D (7 bases each). This CDR3 is built from 16 residues. Germline lookup yields CDR1 MNHNS and CDR2 SASEGT. V lost 6 bases to trimming and J lost 7 bases, with 25 bases between them. DNA of the CDR3: TGTGCCAGCAGCCGTACAGGGGTCGGGAGGACCGGTGAGCAGTACTTC. It specifies CASSRTGVGRTGEQYF.

As regards this clone: A much larger clone differs by one base, so this may be a read error. The sample holds other DNA sequences that translate to the same CDR3. This chain connects TRBV5-1 to TRBJ2-1; D call uncertain. The V and J ends lost 0 bases and 4 bases respectively, with 5 bases between them. Germline loops: CDR1 SGHRS, CDR2 YFSETQ. The CDR3 has 13 residues. The CDR3 region has the DNA TGCGCCAGCAGCTTGGGGCAGTACAATGAGCAGTTCTTC. Translation: CASSLGQYNEQFF.

V is TRBV19 and J is TRBJ2-1; D is undetermined. This CDR3 contains 13 residues. Germline V gives CDR1 LNHDA, CDR2 SQIVND (reference sequence). V was pared by 6 bases and J by 0 bases, with 6 bases between. As DNA, the CDR3 is TGTGCCAGTAGCCGGGTCTCCTACAATGAGCAGTTCTTC. Translated, it gives CASSRVSYNEQFF.

This clone has a count of ten or more. V gene TRBV19 combines with J gene TRBJ1-2; 8 nucleotides line up with TRBD1. Per germline, CDR1 LNHDA and CDR2 SQIVND (reference sequence). The CDR3 covers 16 residues. The V segment lost 4 bases and the J segment 4 bases; nucleotides outside the gene matches: 11. CDR3 nucleotide sequence: TGTGCCAGTAGTACGCGGACAGGGCTAAACCCCTATGGCTACACCTTC. This codes for CASSTRTGLNPYGYTF. The full variable domain, its missing parts supplied by reference TRBV19 and TRBJ1-2, is DGGITQSPKYLFRKEGQNVTLSCEQNLNHDAMYWYRQDPGQGLRLIYYSQIVNDFQKGDIAEGYSVSREKKESFPLTVTSAQKNPTAFYLCASSTRTGLNPYGYTFGSGTRLTVV.

By frequency in the sample, this clone is medium-sized. V gene TRBV30 combines with J gene TRBJ2-7, with D unclear. V lost 2 bases to trimming and J lost 2 bases, with 7 bases between them. In germline, CDR1 is GTSNPN, CDR2 SVGIG (reference sequence). There are 12 residues in the CDR3. The CDR3 here is CAWSSLTYEQYF. As DNA, the CDR3 is TGTGCCTGGAGTAGCTTGACCTACGAGCAGTACTTC.

The chain couples TRBV20-1 to TRBJ2-7; maybe TRBD2 (6 bases). The CDR3 length is 14 residues. V lost 0 bases and J 2 bases, leaving 11 bases between the germline ends. Per germline, CDR1 DFQATT and CDR2 SNEGSKA (reference sequence). The CDR3: CSAREGGFAYEQYF. CDR3 nucleotide sequence: TGCAGTGCTAGAGAAGGAGGGTTCGCCTACGAGCAGTACTTC.

The chain carries TRBV5-1 and TRBJ1-1, with 7 bases fitting TRBD1. Germline V CDR1 and CDR2: SGHRS, YFSETQ. The CDR3 covers 16 residues. The ends lost 7 bases at V and 3 bases at J; junction bases unmatched: 15. Here the CDR3 DNA reads TGCGCCAGCTCGTACGAAGGAGGGACAGCCGACACTGAAGCTTTCTTT. It codes for CASSYEGGTADTEAFF.

This rearrangement joins TRBV20-1 to TRBJ2-1; possible D gene TRBD2, 6 bases. The V and J ends lost 2 bases and 9 bases respectively, with 20 bases between them. The CDR3 runs to 15 residues. Germline assignment: CDR1 DFQATT and CDR2 SNEGSKA (reference sequence). CDR3 coding DNA: TGCAGTGCTAGATCCCCCCTAAATAGCGGCGGTGAGCAGTTCTTC. As protein: CSARSPLNSGGEQFF.

The table lists this clone with many counts. The chain links TRBV11-2 to TRBJ2-3, with 8 bases that match TRBD1. CDR1 SGHAT and CDR2 FQNNGV come from the germline V gene. V shed 4 bases, J shed 6 bases, and the junction held 12 bases outside the gene matches. The CDR3 is made up of 16 amino acids. CDR3 in DNA: TGTGCCAGCAGCTACCGGACAGGGACTGGGCCCGATACGCAGTATTTT. This encodes CASSYRTGTGPDTQYF.